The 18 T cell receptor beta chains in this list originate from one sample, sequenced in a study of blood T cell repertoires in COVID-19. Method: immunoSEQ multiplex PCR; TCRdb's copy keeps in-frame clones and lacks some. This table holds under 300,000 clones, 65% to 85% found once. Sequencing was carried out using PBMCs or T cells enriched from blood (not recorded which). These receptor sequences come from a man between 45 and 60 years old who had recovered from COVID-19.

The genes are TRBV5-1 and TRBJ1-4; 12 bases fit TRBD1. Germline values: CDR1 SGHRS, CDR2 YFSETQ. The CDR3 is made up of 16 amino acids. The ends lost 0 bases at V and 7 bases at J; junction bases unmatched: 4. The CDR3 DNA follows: TGCGCCAGCAGCTTGGGTTTGGGACAGGGGGCTGAAAAACTGTTTTTT. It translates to CASSLGLGQGAEKLFF.

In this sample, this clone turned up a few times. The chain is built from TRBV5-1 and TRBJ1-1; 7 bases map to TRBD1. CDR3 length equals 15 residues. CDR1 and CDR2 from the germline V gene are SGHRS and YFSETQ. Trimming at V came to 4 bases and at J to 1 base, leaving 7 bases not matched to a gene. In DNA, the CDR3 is TGCGCCAGCAGCCCAAGGACAGGCGAGAACACTGAAGCTTTCTTT. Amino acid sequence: CASSPRTGENTEAFF.

The CDR3 DNA reads as TGTGCCAGCAGGGAGAGTCGATTTAACACTGAAGCTTTCTTT. Protein: CASRESRFNTEAFF. V is TRBV6-5 and J is TRBJ1-1; unclear D gene. CDR1 and CDR2 from the germline V gene are MNHEY and SVGAGI. The germline V and J ends were trimmed by 6 bases and 2 bases, with 13 bases remaining between them. CDR3 size: 14 residues.

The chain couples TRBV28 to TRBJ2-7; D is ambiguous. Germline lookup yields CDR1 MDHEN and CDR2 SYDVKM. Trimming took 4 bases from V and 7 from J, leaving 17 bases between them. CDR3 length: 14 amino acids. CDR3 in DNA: TGTGCCAGCAGTTGGGCGACCCGGCTCTGGGAGCAGTACTTC. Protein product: CASSWATRLWEQYF.

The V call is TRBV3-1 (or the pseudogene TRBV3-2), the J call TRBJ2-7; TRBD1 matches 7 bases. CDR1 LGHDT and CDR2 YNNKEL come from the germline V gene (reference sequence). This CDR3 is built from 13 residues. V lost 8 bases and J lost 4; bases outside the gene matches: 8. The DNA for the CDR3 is TGTGCCAGCTCCGGGACAGCCGCTTACGAGCAGTACTTC. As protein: CASSGTAAYEQYF.

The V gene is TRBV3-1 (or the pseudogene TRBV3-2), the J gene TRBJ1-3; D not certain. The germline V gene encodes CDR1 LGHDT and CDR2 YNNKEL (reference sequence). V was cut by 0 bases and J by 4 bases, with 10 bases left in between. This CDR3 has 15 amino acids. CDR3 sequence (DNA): TGTGCCAGCAGCCAAGAGGGCCCCAGGGGAAACACCATATATTTT. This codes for CASSQEGPRGNTIYF.

Here the CDR3 DNA reads TGTGCCAGCAGTGAAACCCAAGCGGGGGCCACAGATACGCAGTATTTT. It is translated as CASSETQAGATDTQYF. The rearrangement uses TRBV2 and TRBJ2-3, with TRBD2 matching over 8 bases. Germline CDR1 reads SNHLY; CDR2 reads FYNNEI. With V trimmed by 2 bases and J by 2 bases, 6 bases remained unmatched. The length of the CDR3 is 16 residues.

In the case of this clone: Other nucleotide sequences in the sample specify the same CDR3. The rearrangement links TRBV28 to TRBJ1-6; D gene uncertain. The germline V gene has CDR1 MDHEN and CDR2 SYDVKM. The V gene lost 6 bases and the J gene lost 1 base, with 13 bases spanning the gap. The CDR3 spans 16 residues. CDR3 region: CASSLPGRSYNSPLHF. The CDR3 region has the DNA TGTGCCAGCAGCTTGCCCGGGAGGTCCTATAATTCACCCCTCCACTTT.

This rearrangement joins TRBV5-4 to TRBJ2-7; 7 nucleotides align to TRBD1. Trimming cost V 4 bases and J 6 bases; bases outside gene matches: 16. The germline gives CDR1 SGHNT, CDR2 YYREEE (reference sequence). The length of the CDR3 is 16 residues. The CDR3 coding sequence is TGTGCCAGCAGCAGAAAAGGGGGCCCTCCTCCATCCGAGCAGTACTTC. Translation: CASSRKGGPPPSEQYF.

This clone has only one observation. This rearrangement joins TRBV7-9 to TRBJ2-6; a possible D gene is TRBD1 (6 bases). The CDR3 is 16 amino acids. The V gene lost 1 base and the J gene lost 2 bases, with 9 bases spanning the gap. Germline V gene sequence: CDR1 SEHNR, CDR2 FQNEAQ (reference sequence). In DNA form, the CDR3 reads TGTGCCAGCAGCTTAGATTCAGGGGCTGGGGCCAACGTCCTGACTTTC. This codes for CASSLDSGAGANVLTF.

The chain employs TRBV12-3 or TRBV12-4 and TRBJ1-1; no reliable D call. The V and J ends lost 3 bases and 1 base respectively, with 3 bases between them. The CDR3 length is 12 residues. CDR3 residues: CASSFRNTEAFF. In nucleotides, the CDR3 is TGTGCCAGCAGTTTTCGGAACACTGAAGCTTTCTTT.

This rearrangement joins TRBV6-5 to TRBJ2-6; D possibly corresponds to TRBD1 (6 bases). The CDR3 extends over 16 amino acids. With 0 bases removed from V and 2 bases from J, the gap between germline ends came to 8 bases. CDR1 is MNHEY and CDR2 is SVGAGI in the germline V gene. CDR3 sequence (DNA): TGTGCCAGCAGTTACTCATCAGGGGCTGGGGCCAACGTCCTGACTTTC. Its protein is CASSYSSGAGANVLTF.

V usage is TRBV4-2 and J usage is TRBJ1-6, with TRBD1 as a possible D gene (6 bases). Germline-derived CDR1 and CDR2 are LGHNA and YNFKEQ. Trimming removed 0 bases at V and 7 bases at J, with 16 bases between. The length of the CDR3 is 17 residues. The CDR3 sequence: CASSQETQGARNSPLHF. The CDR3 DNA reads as TGTGCCAGCAGCCAAGAGACACAGGGAGCACGGAATTCACCCCTCCACTTT.

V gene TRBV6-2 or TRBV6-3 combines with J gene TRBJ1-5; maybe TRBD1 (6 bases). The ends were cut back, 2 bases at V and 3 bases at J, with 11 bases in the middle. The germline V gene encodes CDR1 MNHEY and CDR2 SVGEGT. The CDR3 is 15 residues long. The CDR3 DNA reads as TGTGCCAGCAGTTACGGGGGCAGCATCAATCAGCCCCAGCATTTT. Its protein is CASSYGGSINQPQHF.

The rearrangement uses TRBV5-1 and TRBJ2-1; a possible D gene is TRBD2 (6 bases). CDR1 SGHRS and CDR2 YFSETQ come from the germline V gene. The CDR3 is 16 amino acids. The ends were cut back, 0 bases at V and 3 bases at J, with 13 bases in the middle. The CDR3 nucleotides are TGCGCCAGCAGCTTGGCCGGCGGGACCAACTACAATGAGCAGTTCTTC. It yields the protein CASSLAGGTNYNEQFF.

The CDR3 loop is CASSDSTPARASSYNSPLHF. CDR3 bases: TGTGCCAGCAGTGACTCGACCCCCGCCAGGGCAAGCTCCTATAATTCACCCCTCCACTTT. The chain has TRBV6-4 and TRBJ1-6; D might be TRBD1 (5 bases). The CDR3 runs to 20 residues. The V and J ends lost 0 bases and 0 bases respectively, with 18 bases between them. Germline-derived CDR1 and CDR2 are MRHNA and SNTAGT.

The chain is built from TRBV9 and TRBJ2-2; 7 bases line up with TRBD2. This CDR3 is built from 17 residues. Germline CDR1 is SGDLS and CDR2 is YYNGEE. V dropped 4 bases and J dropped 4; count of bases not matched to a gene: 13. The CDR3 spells CASSPSPLADFTGELFF. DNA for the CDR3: TGTGCCAGCAGCCCCTCCCCCCTAGCGGATTTCACCGGGGAGCTGTTTTTT.

CDR3 loop: CASSQEGLAGPSYNEQFF. Here the CDR3 DNA reads TGTGCCAGCAGCCAAGAAGGACTAGCGGGGCCTTCCTACAATGAGCAGTTCTTC. The chain joins TRBV3-1 (or the pseudogene TRBV3-2) to TRBJ2-1; 12 bases align to TRBD2. CDR3 length equals 18 residues. Germline V lookup: CDR1 LGHDT, CDR2 YNNKEL (reference sequence). J gave up 1 base and V 0 bases, and 4 bases lay outside the gene matches.